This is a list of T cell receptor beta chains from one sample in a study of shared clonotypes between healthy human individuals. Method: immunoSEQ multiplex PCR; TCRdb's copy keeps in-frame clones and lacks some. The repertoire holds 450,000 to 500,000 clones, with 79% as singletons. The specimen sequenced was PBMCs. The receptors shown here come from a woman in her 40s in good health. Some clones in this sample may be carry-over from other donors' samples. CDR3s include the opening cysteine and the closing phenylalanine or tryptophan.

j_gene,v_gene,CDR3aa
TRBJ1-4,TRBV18,CASSPAGLGKKLFF
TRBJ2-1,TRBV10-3,CAISVGTSDNYRQFF
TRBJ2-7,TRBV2,CASRTTGVLSYEQYF
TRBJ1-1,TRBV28,CATWGQGGTEAFF
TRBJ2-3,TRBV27,CASRAWQSTDTQYF
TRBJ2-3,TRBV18,CASSPSASGTSTDTQYF
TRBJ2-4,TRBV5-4,CASSPDSTDIQYF
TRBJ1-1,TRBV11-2,CASSLEVQSTEAFF
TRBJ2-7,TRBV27,CASSSILAGRASYERYF
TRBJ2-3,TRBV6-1,CASSEALAGVLYTQYF
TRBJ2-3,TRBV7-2,CASSSGTSGGTQYF
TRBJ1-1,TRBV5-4,CASNSQNTEAFF
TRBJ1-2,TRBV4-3,CASSQDVRSRGTGWGYTF
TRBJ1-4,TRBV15,CATSRDSGGNEKLFF
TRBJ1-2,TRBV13,CASSSGRALYGYTF
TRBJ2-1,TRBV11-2,CASRRMRGSYNEQFF
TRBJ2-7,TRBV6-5,CASSRSSGSWEQYF
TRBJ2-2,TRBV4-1,CASSHGRGGTTGELFF
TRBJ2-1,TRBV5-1,CASSLNRAYNEQFF
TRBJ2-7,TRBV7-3,CASSLYEGLQYEQYF
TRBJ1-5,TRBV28,CASRGPTSNQPQHF
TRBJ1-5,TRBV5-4,CASSPGQNQPQHF
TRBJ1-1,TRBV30,CAWTKDSNTEAFF
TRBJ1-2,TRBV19,CASSGHTSNYGYTF
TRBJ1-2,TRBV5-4,CASRTGGSYGYTF
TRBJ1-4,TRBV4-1,CASSQTTGSSDEKLFF
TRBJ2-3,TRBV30,CAWSVMASPDTQYF
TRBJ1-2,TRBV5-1,CASSLKSSRDSNYGYTF
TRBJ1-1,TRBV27,CASSLGQGATTEAFF
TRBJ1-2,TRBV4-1,CASSQILDRRASNYGYTF